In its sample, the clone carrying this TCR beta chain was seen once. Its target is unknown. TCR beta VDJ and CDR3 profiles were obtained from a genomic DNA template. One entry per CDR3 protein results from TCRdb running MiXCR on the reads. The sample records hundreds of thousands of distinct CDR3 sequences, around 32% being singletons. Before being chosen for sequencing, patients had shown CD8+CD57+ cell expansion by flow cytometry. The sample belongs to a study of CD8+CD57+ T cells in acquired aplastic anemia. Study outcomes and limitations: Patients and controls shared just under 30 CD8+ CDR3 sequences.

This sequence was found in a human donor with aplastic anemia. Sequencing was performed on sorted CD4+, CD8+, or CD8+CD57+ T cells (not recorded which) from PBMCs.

The CDR3 here is CASSASGRSFADQYF. CDR3 DNA: TGTGCCAGCAGTGCTAGCGGGAGGTCTTTTGCGGACCAGTACTTC. The chain combines TRBV6-1 with TRBJ2-5; 11 positions agree with TRBD2. The CDR3 totals 15 residues. Trimming cost V 4 bases and J 10 bases; bases outside gene matches: 11. Germline V lookup: CDR1 MNHNS, CDR2 SASEGT.